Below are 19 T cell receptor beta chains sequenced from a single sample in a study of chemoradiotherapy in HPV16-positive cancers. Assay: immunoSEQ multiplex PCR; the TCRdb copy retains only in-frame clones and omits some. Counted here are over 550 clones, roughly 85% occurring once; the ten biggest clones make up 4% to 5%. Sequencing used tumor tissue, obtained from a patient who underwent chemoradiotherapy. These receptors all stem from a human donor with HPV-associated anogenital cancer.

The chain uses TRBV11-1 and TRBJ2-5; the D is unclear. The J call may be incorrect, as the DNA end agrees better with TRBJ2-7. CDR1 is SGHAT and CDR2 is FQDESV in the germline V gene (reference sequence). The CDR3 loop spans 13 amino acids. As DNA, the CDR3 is TGTGCCAGCAGCCCTTCTAGTTCCTACGAGCAGTACTTC. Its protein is CASSPSSSYEQYF.

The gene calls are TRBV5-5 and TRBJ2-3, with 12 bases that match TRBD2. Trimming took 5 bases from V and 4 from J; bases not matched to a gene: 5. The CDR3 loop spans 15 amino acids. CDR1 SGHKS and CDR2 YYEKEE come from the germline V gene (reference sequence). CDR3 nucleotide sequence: TGTGCCAGCAGTACACTAGCGGGAGGCTCAGATACGCAGTATTTT. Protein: CASSTLAGGSDTQYF.

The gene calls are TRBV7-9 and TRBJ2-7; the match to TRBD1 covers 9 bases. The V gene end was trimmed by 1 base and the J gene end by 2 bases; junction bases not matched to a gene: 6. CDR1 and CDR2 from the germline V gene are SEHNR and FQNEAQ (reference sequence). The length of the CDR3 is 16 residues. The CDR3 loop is CASSLEGRDRAYEQYF. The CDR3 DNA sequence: TGTGCCAGCAGCTTAGAGGGTAGGGACAGGGCCTACGAGCAGTACTTC.

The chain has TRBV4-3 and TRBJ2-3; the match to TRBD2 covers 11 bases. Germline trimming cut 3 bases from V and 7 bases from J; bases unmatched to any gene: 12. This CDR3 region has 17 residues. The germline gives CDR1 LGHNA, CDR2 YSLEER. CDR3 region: CASSQLSGTSGENTQYF. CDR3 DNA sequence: TGCGCCAGCAGCCAGCTCTCCGGGACTAGCGGAGAAAATACGCAGTATTTT.

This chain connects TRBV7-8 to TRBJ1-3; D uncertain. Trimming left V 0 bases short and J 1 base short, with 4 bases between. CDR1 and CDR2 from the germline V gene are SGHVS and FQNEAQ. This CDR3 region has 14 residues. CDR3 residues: CASSLAGSGNTIYF. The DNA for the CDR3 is TGTGCCAGCAGCTTAGCGGGTTCTGGAAACACCATATATTTT.

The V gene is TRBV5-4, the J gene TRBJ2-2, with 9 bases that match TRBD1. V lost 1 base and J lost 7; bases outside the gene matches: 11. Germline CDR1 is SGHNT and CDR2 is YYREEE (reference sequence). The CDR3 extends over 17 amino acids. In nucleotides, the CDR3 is TGTGCCAGCAGCTTGCCGGGACAGGGAATTCTTAGCGGGGAGCTGTTTTTT. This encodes CASSLPGQGILSGELFF.

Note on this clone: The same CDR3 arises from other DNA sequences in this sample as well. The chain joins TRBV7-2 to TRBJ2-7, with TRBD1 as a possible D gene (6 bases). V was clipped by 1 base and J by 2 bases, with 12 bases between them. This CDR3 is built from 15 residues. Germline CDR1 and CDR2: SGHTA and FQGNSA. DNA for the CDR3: TGTGCCAGCAGCTTAGGGGGGCAGGGCGCCTACGAGCAGTACTTC. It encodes CASSLGGQGAYEQYF.

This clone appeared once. Here the CDR3 reads CASSLPSGSGNIQYF. The CDR3 nucleotides read TGTGCCAGCAGCTTACCAAGCGGGAGTGGAAACATTCAGTACTTC. This chain uses TRBV7-9 with TRBJ2-4, with 8 bases identical to TRBD2. The CDR3 has 15 residues. V shed 2 bases and J 6 bases; nucleotides not matched to a gene: 6. Per the germline V gene, CDR1 is SEHNR and CDR2 is FQNEAQ (reference sequence).

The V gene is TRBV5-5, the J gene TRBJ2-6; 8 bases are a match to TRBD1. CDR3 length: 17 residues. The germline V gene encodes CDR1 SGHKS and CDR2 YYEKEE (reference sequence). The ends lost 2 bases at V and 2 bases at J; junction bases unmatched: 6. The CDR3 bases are TGTGCCAGCAGCTTATCAGGGGGCTCCACTGGGGCCAACGTCCTGACTTTC. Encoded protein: CASSLSGGSTGANVLTF.

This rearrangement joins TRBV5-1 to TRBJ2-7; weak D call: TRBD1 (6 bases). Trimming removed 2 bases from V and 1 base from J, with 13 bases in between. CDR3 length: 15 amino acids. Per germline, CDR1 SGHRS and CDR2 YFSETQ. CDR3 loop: CASSLGQTNSYEQYF. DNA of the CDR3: TGCGCCAGCAGCTTAGGACAGACAAATTCCTACGAGCAGTACTTC.

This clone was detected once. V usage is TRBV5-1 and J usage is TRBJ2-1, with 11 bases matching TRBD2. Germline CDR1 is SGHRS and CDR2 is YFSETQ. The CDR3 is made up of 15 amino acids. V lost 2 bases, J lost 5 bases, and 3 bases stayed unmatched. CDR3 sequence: CASSFGTSGDNEQFF. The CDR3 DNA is TGCGCCAGCAGCTTCGGGACTAGCGGCGACAATGAGCAGTTCTTC.

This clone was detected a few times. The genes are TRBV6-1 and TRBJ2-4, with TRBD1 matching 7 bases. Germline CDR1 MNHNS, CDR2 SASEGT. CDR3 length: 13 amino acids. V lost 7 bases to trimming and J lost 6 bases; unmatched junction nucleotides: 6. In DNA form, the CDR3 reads TGTGCCAGCATCCCTACAGGGGTAAACATTCAGTACTTC. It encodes CASIPTGVNIQYF.

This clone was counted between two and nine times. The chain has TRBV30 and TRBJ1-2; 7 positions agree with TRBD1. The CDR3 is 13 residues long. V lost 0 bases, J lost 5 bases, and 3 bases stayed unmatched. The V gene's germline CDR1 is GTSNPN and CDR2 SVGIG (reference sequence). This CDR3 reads CAWSVQGGYGYTF. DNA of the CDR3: TGTGCCTGGAGTGTTCAGGGGGGATATGGCTACACCTTC.

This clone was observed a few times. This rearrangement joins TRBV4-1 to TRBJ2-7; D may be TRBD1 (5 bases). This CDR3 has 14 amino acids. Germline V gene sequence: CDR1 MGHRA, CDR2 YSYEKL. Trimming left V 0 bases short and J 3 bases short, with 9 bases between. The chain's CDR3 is CASSQDQGRYEQYF. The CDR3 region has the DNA TGCGCCAGCAGCCAAGATCAGGGCCGCTACGAGCAGTACTTC.

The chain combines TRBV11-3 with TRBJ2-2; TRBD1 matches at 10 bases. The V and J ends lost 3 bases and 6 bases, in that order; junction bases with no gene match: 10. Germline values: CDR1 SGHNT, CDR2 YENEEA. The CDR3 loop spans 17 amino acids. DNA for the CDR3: TGTGCCAGCAGCTTGGGCGGCGGGACAGGGGTTGCCGGGGAGCTGTTTTTT. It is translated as CASSLGGGTGVAGELFF.

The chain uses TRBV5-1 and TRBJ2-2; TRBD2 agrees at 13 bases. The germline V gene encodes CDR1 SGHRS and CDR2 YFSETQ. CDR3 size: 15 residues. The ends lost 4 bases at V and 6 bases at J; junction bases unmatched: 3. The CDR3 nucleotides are TGCGCCAGCAGCCAAACTAGCGGGAGGGCCGGGGAGCTGTTTTTT. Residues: CASSQTSGRAGELFF.

The DNA of the CDR3 is TGCGCCAGCAGTGAGTCGGCACAGCAAGAGACCCAGTACTTC. Protein product: CASSESAQQETQYF. The chain couples TRBV10-1 to TRBJ2-5, with D uncertain. Trimming left V 0 bases short and J 2 bases short, with 7 bases between. CDR1 and CDR2 (germline): WNHNN, SYGVQD (reference sequence). This CDR3 has 14 residues.

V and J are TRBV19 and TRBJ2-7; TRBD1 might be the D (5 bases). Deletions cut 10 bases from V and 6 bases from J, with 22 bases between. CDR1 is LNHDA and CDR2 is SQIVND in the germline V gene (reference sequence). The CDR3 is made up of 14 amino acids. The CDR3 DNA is TGTGCCACTGAGTCTGGGGCCGGCGGAAGCGAGCAGTACTTC. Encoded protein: CATESGAGGSEQYF. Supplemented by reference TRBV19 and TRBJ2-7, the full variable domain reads DGGITQSPKYLFRKEGQNVTLSCEQNLNHDAMYWYRQDPGQGLRLIYYSQIVNDFQKGDIAEGYSVSREKKESFPLTVTSAQKNPTAFYLCATESGAGGSEQYFGPGTRLTVT.

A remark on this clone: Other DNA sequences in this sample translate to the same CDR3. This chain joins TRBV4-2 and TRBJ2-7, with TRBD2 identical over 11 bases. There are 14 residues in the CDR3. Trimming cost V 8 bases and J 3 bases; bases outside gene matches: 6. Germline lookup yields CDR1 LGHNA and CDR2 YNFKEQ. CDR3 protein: CASSTSGVIYEQYF. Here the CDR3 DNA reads TGTGCCAGCTCGACTAGCGGGGTCATCTACGAGCAGTACTTC.